These T cell receptor beta chains were read from a single sample in a study of T cells after yellow fever vaccination. Using its own MiXCR run on the 5' RACE reads, TCRdb lists one record per CDR3 protein. The sample carries about 360,000 distinct CDR3 sequences, 6% to 8% recorded once. The sample was PBMCs, taken 5 days after the yellow fever booster vaccination. The source of these receptors is a man aged 25-40 years who received the YFV17D yellow fever vaccine. CDR3s include the opening cysteine and the closing phenylalanine or tryptophan. D genes are given only for firm matches. Size values are once, few and many counts, or a class for expanded clones, and some rows have none.

D	V	J	size	DNA	CDR3
TRBD1	TRBV7-8	TRBJ2-1	.	TGTGCCAGCAGCTTCGCAGGGGGCATCATGGGCAATGAGCAGTTCTTC	CASSFAGGIMGNEQFF
TRBD2	TRBV20-1	TRBJ2-1	.	TGCAGTGCTGCTGTAGGCGGGAGAAGCGATGAGCAGTTCTTC	CSAAVGGRSDEQFF
.	TRBV6-2/TRBV6-3	TRBJ2-1	many	TGTGCCAGCATCTCGGGATCCTACAATGAGCAGTTCTTC	CASISGSYNEQFF
.	TRBV7-2	TRBJ1-1	.	TGTGCCAGCAGCTTAGTCGGCATCGACATGAACACTGAAGCTTTCTTT	CASSLVGIDMNTEAFF
.	TRBV6-1	TRBJ1-5	.	TGTGCCAGCAGTCAGCGCGGTCGTTATAGCAATCAGCCCCAGCATTTT	CASSQRGRYSNQPQHF
TRBD2	TRBV7-3	TRBJ2-7	.	TGTGCCAGCACCCCCAGGACTAGCGGGAGTGTAAGTGACGAGCAGTACTTC	CASTPRTSGSVSDEQYF
.	TRBV20-1	TRBJ2-7	few	TGCAGTGCTAGAGGGGTCGGCACAGCCTTCTCCTACGAGCAGTACTTC	CSARGVGTAFSYEQYF
.	TRBV5-1	TRBJ1-2	.	TGCGCCAGCAGATCCGACAGCAGCTATGGCTACACCTTC	CASRSDSSYGYTF
.	TRBV6-2/TRBV6-3	TRBJ1-4	many	TGTGCCAGCAGTCCGGACTATCCTGAAAAACTGTTTTTT	CASSPDYPEKLFF
TRBD2	TRBV3-1	TRBJ2-2	many	TGTGCCAGCAGCCAAACCGGGACTAGCGGGTTGAACACCGGGGAGCTGTTTTTT	CASSQTGTSGLNTGELFF
.	TRBV7-8	TRBJ1-2	.	TGTGCCAGCAGCTTAGCGGGCGGGCCGGGCTACACCTTC	CASSLAGGPGYTF
TRBD1	TRBV20-1	TRBJ1-5	many	TGCAGTGCCACAGGGGGTTCTCAGCCCCAGCATTTT	CSATGGSQPQHF
TRBD2	TRBV5-1	TRBJ2-1	.	TGCGCCAGCAGCTTGGTCGGTAGCGGGACCCACAATGAGCAGTTCTTC	CASSLVGSGTHNEQFF
TRBD2	TRBV29-1	TRBJ2-7	few	TGCAGCGTTGGGTGGACTAGCGCGACCTACGAGCAGTACTTC	CSVGWTSATYEQYF
.	TRBV10-3	TRBJ2-7	many	TGTGCCATCAGTGCTAGCTCCTACGAGCAGTACTTC	CAISASSYEQYF
.	TRBV5-1	TRBJ1-1	few	TGCGCCAGCAGCTTGGGAAACAGGAACACTGAAGCTTTCTTT	CASSLGNRNTEAFF
.	TRBV7-9	TRBJ2-7	few	TGTGCCAGCAGCCCGGGCCGCCGAAATGACTACGAGCAGTACTTC	CASSPGRRNDYEQYF
.	TRBV20-1	TRBJ2-3	few	TGCAGTGCTAGAGATCCCAGCGGAAAACGCACAGATACGCAGTATTTT	CSARDPSGKRTDTQYF
TRBD1	TRBV7-8	TRBJ2-2	many	TGTGCCAGCAGCTTAGTTGGGACAGGGAACACCGGGGAGCTGTTTTTT	CASSLVGTGNTGELFF
.	TRBV7-9	TRBJ1-1	few	TGTGCCAGCAGCCGAGGGCCTGAAGCTTTCTTT	CASSRGPEAFF
.	TRBV4-1	TRBJ1-2	.	TGCGCCAGCAGCCAAGTGGGAACACTGGGCTACACCTTC	CASSQVGTLGYTF
TRBD2	TRBV20-1	TRBJ2-3	.	TGCAGTGCCACTAGCGGAGGCACAGATACGCAGTATTTT	CSATSGGTDTQYF
TRBD2	TRBV14	TRBJ2-7	.	TGTGCCAGCAGCCTCCAGTTGGGGGCTAGCGGGAGCCCAGACCACTACGAGCAGTACTTC	CASSLQLGASGSPDHYEQYF
TRBD2	TRBV20-1	TRBJ2-7	few	TGCAGTGCTAGTTTAGGACTAGCGGCCTCCTACGAGCAGTACTTC	CSASLGLAASYEQYF
TRBD2	TRBV5-1	TRBJ2-1	many	TGCGCCAGCAGCGTGGGACTAGCGGGAGTCTACAATGAGCAGTTCTTC	CASSVGLAGVYNEQFF
TRBD2	TRBV28	TRBJ2-1	.	TGTGCCAGCATTTTAGCGGGAGGTTCTGAGCAGTTCTTC	CASILAGGSEQFF
TRBD2	TRBV4-3	TRBJ2-3	.	TGCGCCAGCAGCCACCTCGGAGCGGGAAAGTATTTT	CASSHLGAGKYF